The 7 T cell receptor beta chains in this list originate from one sample, sequenced in a study of T cells in Graves' hyperthyroidism and ophthalmopathy. Researchers took RNA transcripts and amplified the TCR beta CDR3 regions from them. A set of HTBI primers served as the primers for a first-round RT-PCR of the TCR CDR3. TCRdb re-called the multiplex PCR reads with MiXCR, one entry per CDR3 protein. The data show some 400,000 distinct CDR3 sequences, approximately 12% seen once. Sequences were obtained from blood. The source of these receptors is a man aged 30 to 45 with Graves' hyperthyroidism that later progressed to Graves' ophthalmopathy.

This clonotype was detected a few times. The chain links TRBV19 to TRBJ1-2; D call uncertain. V lost 5 bases to trimming and J lost 2 bases, with 21 bases between them. The CDR3 has 17 amino acids. Germline CDR1 LNHDA, CDR2 SQIVND (reference sequence). The CDR3 is CASSGFSPGSFNYGYTF. The CDR3 DNA reads as TGTGCCAGTAGTGGATTCTCGCCGGGTTCATTCAACTATGGCTACACCTTC.

The chain is built from TRBV9 and TRBJ1-2; D gene uncertain. V lost 9 bases to trimming and J lost 5 bases, with 20 bases between them. The CDR3 totals 14 residues. The germline V gene encodes CDR1 SGDLS and CDR2 YYNGEE. Written as DNA, the CDR3 is TGTGCCACCCGCCTACTGGAGTCGCCATATGGCTACACCTTC. Encoded protein: CATRLLESPYGYTF.

Details on this clonotype: Given a much more abundant clone one base away, this may be a read error. The gene calls are TRBV7-9 and TRBJ1-2; D remains unclear. Germline values: CDR1 SEHNR, CDR2 FQNEAQ (reference sequence). This CDR3 region has 12 residues. CDR3 residues: CASSSIGYGYSF. The CDR3 DNA follows: TGTGCCAGCAGCTCCATTGGCTATGGCTACAGCTTC.

This sequence joins TRBV4-1 and TRBJ1-1; 9 nucleotides match TRBD1. After removal of 3 bases from V and 1 base from J, the junction contained 3 bases not matched to a gene. The CDR3 is 15 residues long. Germline V lookup: CDR1 MGHRA, CDR2 YSYEKL. The CDR3 DNA is TGCGCCAGCAGCCAGGAGACAGGGGGGAACACTGAAGCTTTCTTT. The encoded protein is CASSQETGGNTEAFF.

The chain uses TRBV5-1 and TRBJ1-4, with D unclear. Germline CDR1 is SGHRS and CDR2 is YFSETQ. V was cut by 0 bases and J by 11 bases, with 11 bases left in between. This CDR3 is built from 13 residues. The CDR3 nucleotides read TGCGCCAGCAGCTTGGATCTTGGAGGGAAACTGTTTTTT. Protein sequence: CASSLDLGGKLFF.

This clonotype was found a few times. CDR3 in amino acids: CASSLREGQGGTEAFF. The DNA of the CDR3 is TGTGCCAGCAGCCTCCGGGAGGGGCAGGGGGGGACTGAAGCTTTCTTT. The chain carries TRBV14 and TRBJ1-1; 7 bases are shared with TRBD1. The trim removed 4 bases at V and 5 bases at J, leaving 13 bases unmatched. The CDR3 is 16 amino acids. Per the germline V gene, CDR1 is SGHDN and CDR2 is FVKESK. The variable domain in full, completed from reference TRBV14 and TRBJ1-1, reads EAGVTQFPSHSVIEKGQTVTLRCDPISGHDNLYWYRRVMGKEIKFLLHFVKESKQDESGMPNNRFLAERTGGTYSTLKVQPAELEDSGVYFCASSLREGQGGTEAFFGQGTRLTVV.

This clonotype was detected ten times or more. V gene TRBV7-2 combines with J gene TRBJ2-7; a weak D match, TRBD2 (5 bases). This CDR3 contains 15 residues. Trimming took 4 bases from V and 3 from J, leaving 16 bases between them. Germline lookup yields CDR1 SGHTA and CDR2 FQGNSA. Here the CDR3 reads CASSSPESGGYEQYF. As DNA, the CDR3 is TGTGCCAGCAGCTCCCCCGAAAGCGGAGGCTACGAGCAGTACTTC. Complete variable domain (other parts from reference TRBV7-2 and TRBJ2-7): GAGVSQSPSNKVTEKGKDVELRCDPISGHTALYWYRQSLGQGLEFLIYFQGNSAPDKSGLPSDRFSAERTGGSVSTLTIQRTQQEDSAVYLCASSSPESGGYEQYFGPGTRLTVT.